The sequence of this T cell receptor (beta chain) was determined in a study of cytomegalovirus exposure and HLA in healthy donors. Study-wide findings and caveats: A list of 150 or so TCR beta chains associated with cytomegalovirus was given.

PCR involved 60 Vbeta and 13 Jbeta primers. Profiled with immunoSEQ multiplex PCR; TCRdb holds only in-frame clones, not every one. Found here are around 200,000 clones, 77% of them singletons; the top ten hold less than 3.5%. This clone was seen a handful of times. Its antigen is currently unknown. CDR3 length: 14 amino acids. V was clipped by 0 bases and J by 8 bases, with 14 bases between them. Germline values: CDR1 SGHRS, CDR2 YFSETQ. The receptor's source is a woman aged 60-75 years in good health and CMV-seropositive. This chain connects TRBV5-1 to TRBJ1-2; maybe TRBD1 (6 bases). The sample was PBMCs. The CDR3 loop reads CASSLDPGAKGYTF. In DNA, the CDR3 is TGCGCCAGCAGCTTGGACCCAGGGGCGAAGGGCTACACCTTC.